Sequencing of this TCR beta chain was carried out in a study of T cells expressing NK-cell markers. TCRdb re-analyzed the 5' RACE reads; it lists each CDR3 protein once, without DNA. This sample contains some 500,000 distinct CDR3 sequences. This CDR3 spans 13 amino acids. Germline V lookup: CDR1 DFQATT, CDR2 SNEGSKA (reference sequence). The sequence derives from a woman aged 45-65 years in good health. The V call is TRBV20-1, the J call TRBJ1-1; without DNA, the TCRdb call of TRBD1 cannot be checked. The specimen sequenced was blood T cells: a sorted CD56 or NKG2C T cell subset, CD4+ or CD8+ T cells, or bulk PBMC T cells (not recorded which). The CDR3 sequence: CSARAGLVTEAFF.